The 30 T cell receptor beta chains below come from one sample, sequenced in a study of blood T cell repertoires in COVID-19. Sequenced by immunoSEQ multiplex PCR; TCRdb stores in-frame clones only, minus some. The data hold approximately 240,000 clones, with roughly 88% observed a single time. The sample taken for sequencing was peripheral blood. Every receptor here comes from a woman aged 40-49 years who had recovered from COVID-19.

The gene calls are TRBV4-3 and TRBJ2-7; TRBD1 matches at 12 bases. CDR3 length equals 16 residues. The junction had 4 bases not matched to a gene; V was cut back by 0 bases and J by 4 bases. Germline loops: CDR1 LGHNA, CDR2 YSLEER. CDR3: CASSQELGQGAYEQYF. DNA of the CDR3: TGCGCCAGCAGCCAAGAACTGGGACAGGGGGCATACGAGCAGTACTTC.

The chain uses TRBV27 and TRBJ2-7; TRBD1 matches at 8 bases. This CDR3 region has 16 residues. With V trimmed by 6 bases and J by 3 bases, 13 bases remained unmatched. Germline V gene data show CDR1 as MNHEY and CDR2 as SMNVEV (reference sequence). The CDR3 DNA reads TGTGCCAGCAGCCTTTCGACAGGGGACTTTGGCTACGAGCAGTACTTC. Its translation: CASSLSTGDFGYEQYF.

This rearrangement joins TRBV4-1 to TRBJ2-1; 11 bases align to TRBD2. V shed 1 base and J 3 bases; nucleotides not matched to a gene: 5. CDR3 length equals 17 residues. CDR1 is MGHRA and CDR2 is YSYEKL in the germline V gene. The CDR3 loop is CASSQGPTSGGYNEQFF. CDR3 coding DNA: TGCGCCAGCAGCCAAGGTCCAACTAGCGGGGGCTACAATGAGCAGTTCTTC.

The CDR3 is CSVEGLAESYEQYF. CDR3 coding DNA: TGCAGCGTGGAGGGACTAGCGGAGAGCTACGAGCAGTACTTC. The rearrangement uses TRBV29-1 and TRBJ2-7; 11 positions agree with TRBD2. CDR3 length: 14 amino acids. Germline V gives CDR1 SQVTM, CDR2 ANQGSEA. The junction had 7 bases not matched to a gene; V was cut back by 6 bases and J by 3 bases.

The chain combines TRBV12-5 with TRBJ2-1, with 13 positions matching TRBD2. V was pared by 1 base and J by 7 bases, with 1 base of the junction left unmatched. This CDR3 contains 15 residues. Looked up from germline, CDR1 is LGHNT and CDR2 is FRNRAP. The CDR3 protein is CASGLGTSGGNEQFF. The CDR3 DNA is TGTGCTAGTGGTTTGGGGACTAGCGGGGGTAATGAGCAGTTCTTC.

The chain employs TRBV5-5 and TRBJ2-5, with 7 bases aligning to TRBD2. Germline loops: CDR1 SGHKS, CDR2 YYEKEE (reference sequence). CDR3 length: 17 amino acids. Losses at the gene ends were 0 bases for V and 1 base for J; bases not matched to a gene: 9. The CDR3 is CASSLGPMGGTQETQYF. As DNA, the CDR3 is TGTGCCAGCAGCTTGGGGCCAATGGGAGGGACCCAAGAGACCCAGTACTTC. The full variable domain, rest sourced from reference TRBV5-5 and TRBJ2-5, is DAGVTQSPTHLIKTRGQQVTLRCSPISGHKSVSWYQQVLGQGPQFIFQYYEKEERGRGNFPDRFSARQFPNYSSELNVNALLLGDSALYLCASSLGPMGGTQETQYFGPGTRLLVL.

V usage is TRBV4-3 and J usage is TRBJ1-2; the match to TRBD1 covers 7 bases. Germline CDR1 LGHNA, CDR2 YSLEER. The CDR3 runs to 17 residues. Trimming cost V 0 bases and J 3 bases; bases outside gene matches: 10. The DNA for the CDR3 is TGCGCCAGCAGCCAAGATCTAAGCGCAGGGGGAGACTATGGCTACACCTTC. Translating gives CASSQDLSAGGDYGYTF.

V gene TRBV5-4 combines with J gene TRBJ1-1, with 8 bases that match TRBD1. The CDR3 sequence is 15 residues long. Germline lookup yields CDR1 SGHNT and CDR2 YYREEE (reference sequence). V gave up 4 bases and J gave up 6 bases; unmatched junction bases: 11. The DNA of the CDR3 is TGTGCCAGCAGCCCACAGGGGGTAGTGTTAGCTGAAGCTTTCTTT. Translated, it gives CASSPQGVVLAEAFF.

The gene calls are TRBV7-8 and TRBJ1-2, with 9 bases that match TRBD1. CDR3 length equals 14 residues. With V trimmed by 1 base and J by 6 bases, 3 bases remained unmatched. The germline CDR1 and CDR2 sequences are SGHVS and FQNEAQ. CDR3 DNA sequence: TGTGCCAGCAGCTTAGGACGGACAGGGGATGGCTACACCTTC. Translating gives CASSLGRTGDGYTF.

V and J are TRBV5-5 and TRBJ2-7, with 7 bases aligning to TRBD1. With 4 bases clipped from V and 6 bases from J, the junction kept 4 bases outside the gene matches. The CDR3 spans 12 residues. Germline V gene lookup returns CDR1 SGHKS and CDR2 YYEKEE (reference sequence). The CDR3 nucleotides are TGTGCCAGCAGCCCGGGACAGTCCGAGCAGTACTTC. Its translation: CASSPGQSEQYF.

This clone was detected only once. The rearrangement links TRBV7-2 to TRBJ2-1; 9 positions agree with TRBD1. Trimming removed 4 bases from V and 6 bases from J; junction bases left unmatched: 10. This CDR3 comprises 16 residues. Germline V lookup: CDR1 SGHTA, CDR2 FQGNSA. CDR3 DNA: TGTGCCAGCAGCTACCGGGCGAGACAGGGGGGCAATGAGCAGTTCTTC. It translates to CASSYRARQGGNEQFF.

The rearrangement joins TRBV9 to TRBJ2-3; 9 bases are shared with TRBD2. CDR3 size: 15 residues. The junction had 5 bases not matched to a gene; V was cut back by 3 bases and J by 3 bases. The germline V gene has CDR1 SGDLS and CDR2 YYNGEE. The CDR3 sequence is CASSAREGGTDTQYF. The DNA of the CDR3 is TGTGCCAGCAGCGCGCGGGAGGGAGGAACAGATACGCAGTATTTT.

The rearrangement uses TRBV7-8 and TRBJ2-3; D unclear. The CDR3 sequence is 17 residues long. Trimming removed 0 bases at V and 0 bases at J, with 13 bases between. Germline V gene data show CDR1 as SGHVS and CDR2 as FQNEAQ. The CDR3 sequence: CASSLAPSSYSTDTQYF. The CDR3 coding sequence is TGTGCCAGCAGCTTAGCCCCTAGTTCGTATAGCACAGATACGCAGTATTTT. Together with reference TRBV7-8 and TRBJ2-3, the CDR3 gives the full variable domain: GAGVSQSPRYKVAKRGQDVALRCDPISGHVSLFWYQQALGQGPEFLTYFQNEAQLDKSGLPSDRFFAERPEGSVSTLKIQRTQQEDSAVYLCASSLAPSSYSTDTQYFGPGTRLTVL.

The CDR3 protein is CASRGQSSYGYTF. In nucleotides, the CDR3 is TGTGCCAGCAGGGGACAGTCTAGTTATGGCTACACCTTC. The J gene is TRBJ1-2, the V gene TRBV6-5; 7 bases line up with TRBD1. The CDR3 covers 13 residues. CDR1 is MNHEY, CDR2 SVGAGI, per germline. With V trimmed by 6 bases and J by 5 bases, 6 bases remained unmatched.

The gene calls are TRBV5-1 and TRBJ2-7, with D possibly being TRBD2 (5 bases). V lost 0 bases to trimming and J lost 4 bases, with 8 bases between them. CDR1 is SGHRS and CDR2 is YFSETQ in the germline V gene. This CDR3 has 13 amino acids. In DNA, the CDR3 is TGCGCCAGCAGCTTGGCCTCGGGATACGAGCAGTACTTC. Its protein product is CASSLASGYEQYF.

This clone has a single count. The V and J genes are TRBV11-3 and TRBJ1-2; 7 nucleotides agree with TRBD1. V was pared by 5 bases and J by 4 bases, with 4 bases of the junction left unmatched. This CDR3 is built from 13 residues. From germline, CDR1 is SGHNT and CDR2 YENEEA. The CDR3 DNA is TGTGCCAGCAGCGTCCGACAGGGCTATGGCTACACCTTC. Translated: CASSVRQGYGYTF. Full variable domain (missing parts from reference TRBV11-3 and TRBJ1-2): EAGVVQSPRYKIIEKKQPVAFWCNPISGHNTLYWYLQNLGQGPELLIRYENEEAVDDSQLPKDRFSAERLKGVDSTLKIQPAELGDSAVYLCASSVRQGYGYTFGSGTRLTVV.

This chain joins TRBV2 and TRBJ2-1; 9 nucleotides line up with TRBD1. Trimming cost V 6 bases and J 13 bases; bases outside gene matches: 7. The CDR3 has 12 residues. Per germline, CDR1 SNHLY and CDR2 FYNNEI. The DNA of the CDR3 is TGTGCCAGCAGGGGGGACAGGGCAACCCAGTTCTTC. It yields the protein CASRGDRATQFF.

This clone was observed a few times. The chain links TRBV30 to TRBJ2-7, with D possibly matching TRBD2 (6 bases). CDR1 is GTSNPN, CDR2 SVGIG, per germline (reference sequence). The CDR3 contains 11 residues. V lost 3 bases and J 3 bases, leaving 6 bases between the germline ends. The CDR3 reads CAWSGSYEQYF. As DNA, the CDR3 is TGTGCCTGGAGCGGGAGCTACGAGCAGTACTTC.

The genes are TRBV28 and TRBJ2-7, with a weak D call TRBD1 (5 bases). Trimming shortened V by 6 bases and J by 3 bases, and 15 bases separated the two germline ends. The CDR3 is 14 amino acids. Germline CDR1 MDHEN, CDR2 SYDVKM. The CDR3 DNA follows: TGTGCCAGCAGCCCACGTTTCCAGGGCTACGAGCAGTACTTC. It translates to CASSPRFQGYEQYF.

J is TRBJ2-7 and V is TRBV5-8; no clear D. Germline lookup yields CDR1 SGHTS and CDR2 YDEGEE. The CDR3 covers 15 residues. The V and J ends lost 4 bases and 2 bases respectively, with 16 bases between them. CDR3 in DNA: TGTGCCAGCAGCGGTCCGGGTCCGAGTACCTACGAGCAGTACTTC. Protein product: CASSGPGPSTYEQYF. The full variable domain, rest sourced from reference TRBV5-8 and TRBJ2-7, is EAGVTQSPTHLIKTRGQQATLRCSPISGHTSVYWYQQALGLGLQFLLWYDEGEERNRGNFPPRFSGRQFPNYSSELNVNALELEDSALYLCASSGPGPSTYEQYFGPGTRLTVT.

V is TRBV6-6 and J is TRBJ2-7, with 8 bases aligning to TRBD2. CDR1 is MNHNY, CDR2 SVGAGI, per germline (reference sequence). The ends lost 5 bases at V and 4 bases at J; junction bases unmatched: 7. The CDR3 sequence is 14 residues long. CDR3 region: CASSTTGLDYEQYF. DNA for the CDR3: TGTGCCAGCAGTACAACGGGACTAGATTACGAGCAGTACTTC.

For the CDR3, the DNA is TGTGCCAGCAGCTTAGTTGCGGGAGTCTACGAGCAGTACTTC. This translates into CASSLVAGVYEQYF. The chain is built from TRBV7-9 and TRBJ2-7, with 7 bases matching TRBD2. Germline CDR1 and CDR2: SEHNR and FQNEAQ (reference sequence). J gave up 3 bases and V 1 base, and 3 bases lay outside the gene matches. The CDR3 consists of 14 residues.

This sequence joins TRBV7-9 and TRBJ1-2; TRBD1 agrees at 9 bases. Germline V gene data show CDR1 as SEHNR and CDR2 as FQNEAQ (reference sequence). V shed 6 bases, J shed 4 bases, and the junction held 12 bases outside the gene matches. The CDR3 has 16 residues. The CDR3 DNA sequence: TGTGCCAGCAGAGCCACCGGGACAGGGTTTACCTATGGCTACACCTTC. Its protein is CASRATGTGFTYGYTF.

The chain links TRBV7-2 to TRBJ2-3; TRBD2 matches at 11 bases. The germline V gene has CDR1 SGHTA and CDR2 FQGNSA. V was pared by 1 base and J by 6 bases, with 6 bases of the junction left unmatched. The CDR3 runs 16 residues. CDR3 region: CASSLGPGLAEDTQYF. CDR3 in DNA: TGTGCCAGCAGCTTAGGGCCGGGACTAGCGGAGGATACGCAGTATTTT.

The rearrangement uses TRBV6-2 or TRBV6-3 and TRBJ2-1, with TRBD2 matching 12 bases. The length of the CDR3 is 15 residues. Trimming took 6 bases from V and 7 from J; bases not matched to a gene: 7. CDR1 MNHEY and CDR2 SVGEGT come from the germline V gene. The CDR3 is CASRPLAGGLNEQFF. The CDR3 DNA reads as TGTGCCAGCAGACCTCTAGCGGGAGGGCTTAATGAGCAGTTCTTC.

The chain recombines TRBV10-2 with TRBJ1-6; 7 bases align to TRBD1. This CDR3 comprises 18 residues. The germline V gene encodes CDR1 WSHSY and CDR2 SAAADI. The ends lost 8 bases at V and 0 bases at J; junction bases unmatched: 13. CDR3 sequence: CASSRDSPESSYNSPLHF. DNA for the CDR3: TGCGCCAGCTCCCGGGACAGCCCTGAGAGCTCCTATAATTCACCCCTCCACTTT.

This chain uses TRBV5-1 with TRBJ2-6, with D possibly matching TRBD1 (6 bases). This CDR3 spans 16 amino acids. Per the germline V gene, CDR1 is SGHRS and CDR2 is YFSETQ. The germline V and J ends were trimmed by 5 bases and 1 base, with 13 bases remaining between them. CDR3 region: CASRLNTGSGANVLTF. CDR3 DNA sequence: TGCGCCAGCAGATTAAATACAGGGTCTGGGGCCAACGTCCTGACTTTC.

V usage is TRBV30 and J usage is TRBJ2-3; 9 nucleotides agree with TRBD2. CDR1 and CDR2 (germline): GTSNPN, SVGIG (reference sequence). J gave up 5 bases and V 4 bases, and 10 bases lay outside the gene matches. This CDR3 contains 15 residues. CDR3 bases: TGTGCCTGGACCCGGAACAGCGGGGGGCAAGATACGCAGTATTTT. This codes for CAWTRNSGGQDTQYF.

The chain uses TRBV2 and TRBJ1-3; 7 nucleotides agree with TRBD1. The CDR3 covers 16 residues. Trimming cost V 2 bases and J 3 bases; bases outside gene matches: 7. CDR1 and CDR2 from the germline V gene are SNHLY and FYNNEI. The CDR3 here is CASSERVWTGGNTIYF. The CDR3 DNA follows: TGTGCCAGCAGTGAAAGGGTCTGGACAGGTGGAAACACCATATATTTT.

The chain combines TRBV12-5 with TRBJ2-3, with D hard to call. Germline CDR1 and CDR2: LGHNT and FRNRAP. Between the trimmed V and J ends, which lost 6 bases and 2 bases, there was a span of 15 bases. The CDR3 is 15 residues long. In DNA, the CDR3 is TGTGCTAGTGGCCTGACGACCCAGGCCACAGATACGCAGTATTTT. It encodes CASGLTTQATDTQYF.